The rows below give T cell receptor beta chains drawn from one sample of a study of identical twins. TCRdb re-analysed the 5' RACE reads in MiXCR, keeping a single row per CDR3 protein. This table has a few hundred thousand distinct CDR3 sequences, just under 10% appearing once. The sample was also linked to a second study, of yellow fever vaccine responses in identical twins.

Sequencing was done on a sample of PBMCs. The receptors shown here come from a woman aged 18-29 years in good health. Both conserved end residues are part of each CDR3. A D gene is named only where the DNA matches it firmly. Not every row has a clone size; where given, it reads once, few, many or a size class.

v_call,d_call,j_call,clone_size,cdr3_nt,cdr3_aa
TRBV2,-,TRBJ2-1,many,TGTGCCAGCAGTGAAGCCGGGCGGGGCTACAATGAGCAGTTCTTC,CASSEAGRGYNEQFF
TRBV20-1,-,TRBJ2-3,few,TGCAGTGCTAGTCAGGGCGCAGATACGCAGTATTTT,CSASQGADTQYF
TRBV6-2/TRBV6-3,TRBD2,TRBJ2-3,many,TGTGCCAGCAGCAATGGACTAGAGGTCCTCAGGAGCACAGATACGCAGTATTTT,CASSNGLEVLRSTDTQYF
TRBV6-2/TRBV6-3,-,TRBJ2-7,few,TGTGCCAGCAGTTCCCAAATGCGCCCCTACGAGCAGTACTTC,CASSSQMRPYEQYF
TRBV12-3/TRBV12-4,-,TRBJ2-7,-,TGTACCAGCTGTTTGTTTGGACGTCAAGGCAGGGGAAGCGAGCAGTACTTC,CTSCLFGRQGRGSEQYF
TRBV15,-,TRBJ2-7,-,TGTGCCACCAGACCCTCAGGAGCCTACGAGCAGTACTTC,CATRPSGAYEQYF
TRBV5-1,-,TRBJ1-1,-,TGCGCCAGCAGCTTGGACCCGCTACAGATAACCTACACTGAAGCTTTCTTT,CASSLDPLQITYTEAFF
TRBV4-3,-,TRBJ2-5,many,TGCGCCAGCAGCCAAGTGGGTGAAGAGACCCAGTACTTC,CASSQVGEETQYF
TRBV5-5,-,TRBJ2-7,few,TGTGCCAGCAGCTTGACTCAGGGTCATGCCTACGAGCAGTACTTC,CASSLTQGHAYEQYF
TRBV20-1,-,TRBJ2-7,many,TGCAGTGCTAGAGACCTGACTCACTCCTCCTACGAGCAGTACTTC,CSARDLTHSSYEQYF